Here is one TCR beta chain with its context. V lost 2 bases, J lost 7 bases, and 7 bases lay in between. Germline CDR1 and CDR2: SGHNT and YYREEE (reference sequence). The CDR3 extends over 12 amino acids. The participants were between about 18 and 90 years old and came from about two dozen US areas. Researchers sorted participants into cohorts using their self-reported clinical history. Recovered Cohort 3 donors showed two negative PCRs, clearance, or symptom resolution. Method: immunoSEQ multiplex PCR; TCRdb's copy keeps in-frame clones and lacks some. The data show 300,000 to 450,000 clones, 80% to 90% seen once. The sample comes from a study of blood T cell repertoires in COVID-19. Study summary: T cells, B-cell-depleted T cells, or PBMCs provided the cDNA or gDNA that served as material.

The sequence was collected from a man aged 18 to 30 who had recovered from COVID-19. This chain uses TRBV5-4 with TRBJ2-1; D gene uncertain. Source material: PBMCs or T cells enriched from blood (not recorded which). The CDR3 DNA sequence: TGTGCCAGCAGCTTAAACAATAATGAGCAGTTCTTC. Its translation is CASSLNNNEQFF.